The clone carrying this T cell receptor (beta chain) appeared many times. As yet, its antigen is unknown. The data originate from a study of CD8 T cells in ankylosing spondylitis. Overall study results and limits: There was a TCR beta motif, made of several highly homologous variants, that appeared characteristic of ankylosing spondylitis blood. CD8+ cells made up the disease-linked clones, which were relatively rare in peripheral blood. Matched synovial fluid from ankylosing spondylitis patients was reported to be enriched for disease-linked clones.

TCRdb reprocessed the 5' RACE reads via MiXCR and lists one record per CDR3 protein. The top ten clones hold around 5.1% of a sample with about 250,000 distinct CDR3 sequences, roughly 8% of them seen once. Germline assignment: CDR1 DFQATT and CDR2 SNEGSKA (reference sequence). CDR3 length: 12 residues. This TCR was recovered from a female donor with ankylosing spondylitis or in good health (not recorded which). Sequencing was done on a sample of blood, either unsorted or a sorted T cell fraction (not recorded which). The chain couples TRBV20-1 to TRBJ2-7; no clear D gene. The chain's CDR3 is CLPPRRTGEQYF. For the CDR3, the DNA is TGCCTCCCCCCGAGACGAACCGGCGAGCAGTACTTC.